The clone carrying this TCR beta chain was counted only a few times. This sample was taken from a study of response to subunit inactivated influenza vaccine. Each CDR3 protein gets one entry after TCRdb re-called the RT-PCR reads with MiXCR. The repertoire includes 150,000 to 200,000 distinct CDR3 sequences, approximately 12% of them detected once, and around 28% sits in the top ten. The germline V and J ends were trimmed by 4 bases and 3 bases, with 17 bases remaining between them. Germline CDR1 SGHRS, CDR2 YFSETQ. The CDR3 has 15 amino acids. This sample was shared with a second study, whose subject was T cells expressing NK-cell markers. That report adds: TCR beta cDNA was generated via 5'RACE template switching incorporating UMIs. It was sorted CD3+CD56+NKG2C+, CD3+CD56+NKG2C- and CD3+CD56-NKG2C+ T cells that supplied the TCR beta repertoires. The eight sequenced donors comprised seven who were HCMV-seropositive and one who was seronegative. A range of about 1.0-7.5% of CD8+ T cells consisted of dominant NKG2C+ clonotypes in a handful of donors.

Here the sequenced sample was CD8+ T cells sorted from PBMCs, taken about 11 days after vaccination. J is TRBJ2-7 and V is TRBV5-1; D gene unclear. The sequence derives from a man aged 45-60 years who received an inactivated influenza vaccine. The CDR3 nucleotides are TGCGCCAGCAGCCAAACCCGGACCTCCCACTACGAGCAGTACTTC. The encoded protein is CASSQTRTSHYEQYF.